Below, one TCR beta chain is given with its context. Its target is unknown. The data originate from a study of post-analysis software for immune sequencing data. Points from the study as a whole: Diversity measured as normalized Chao1 was significantly lower in multiple sclerosis patients than in controls. In patients, TRBV5-6, TRBV5-1 and TRBV20-1 belonged to five TRBV segments found more frequently than in controls.

Germline lookup yields CDR1 SGHNT and CDR2 YENEEA. The J segment lost 8 bases and the V segment lost 1 base, leaving 10 bases of the junction unmatched. The CDR3 contains 16 residues. Built from TCR beta cDNA, the libraries had unique molecular identifiers in them. TCRdb re-derived calls from the PCR reads in MiXCR, one entry per CDR3 protein. The sample has under 900,000 distinct CDR3 sequences, approximately 57% seen once; the top ten hold approximately 4.3%. V usage is TRBV11-3 and J usage is TRBJ2-1; 8 positions agree with TRBD2. The receptor comes from a girl aged 10-17 years with multiple sclerosis. Material for sequencing was blood. The CDR3 protein is CASSLGESGSFDEQFF. The CDR3 DNA reads as TGTGCCAGCAGCTTAGGAGAAAGCGGGAGTTTTGATGAGCAGTTCTTC.